This T cell receptor (beta chain) was sequenced for a study of cytomegalovirus exposure and HLA in healthy donors. Study as a whole: Early release data held approximately 81 million unique TCRs from HLA-typed donors.

Both 60 Vbeta primers and 13 Jbeta primers went into the PCR. Some clones are missing from TCRdb's copy, which holds only in-frame ones; the method was immunoSEQ multiplex PCR. The sample has roughly 120,000 clones, about four fifths seen once. To note about this clone: The antigen remains undetermined.

Study-level results: TCR beta V- and J-gene trimming, according to a later analysis, was linked to a missense DCLRE1C variant. In a later analysis, an Asian-associated ancestry cluster reportedly showed fewer N-insertions than the approximately 670-donor mean. Sequencing depth roughly uniform across donors was assumed in presence/absence analyses.

Sequencing was carried out using PBMCs. The TCR comes from a woman aged 55 to 70 in good health and CMV-seropositive.

The CDR3: CAGSQGPYEQYF. The CDR3 nucleotides are TGTGCCGGCTCTCAGGGCCCCTACGAGCAGTACTTC. This chain joins TRBV25-1 and TRBJ2-7; maybe TRBD1 (5 bases). CDR1 and CDR2 (germline): MGHDK, SYGVNS. The CDR3 contains 12 residues. V lost 11 bases to trimming and J lost 2 bases, with 13 bases between them.